This T cell receptor (beta chain) is from a study of T-cell memory formation after mild COVID-19. Across the study: Clusters of TCRs were largely donor specific.

A single record per CDR3 protein comes from TCRdb applying MiXCR to the 5' RACE reads. The sample has about 110,000 distinct CDR3 sequences, about an eighth seen once. Regarding this clonotype: As yet, its antigen is unknown.

Germline V gene lookup returns CDR1 SGHKS and CDR2 YYEKEE (reference sequence). The CDR3 has 15 residues. V was cut by 4 bases and J by 6 bases, with 16 bases left in between. Notes on the study in general: Among clones contracting day 15 to 85, CD4/CD8 was balanced, whereas later expanders leaned CD4+.

Sequencing used PBMCs or a T cell subset sorted from them (not recorded which). The TCR sequence derives from an adult woman who had mild COVID-19 (a few samples of this study predate the infection). Cell type and time point are not known. This chain links TRBV5-5 with TRBJ1-4; D perhaps matches TRBD1 (5 bases). The CDR3 region has the DNA TGTGCCAGCAGCCACCCAGGGTCGAGTGATGAAAAACTGTTTTTT. As protein: CASSHPGSSDEKLFF.